This record concerns one T cell receptor (beta chain) sequence. Its target is not known. Sequenced by immunoSEQ multiplex PCR; TCRdb stores in-frame clones only, minus some. The sample has around 140,000 clones, 88% seen once. The sample belongs to a study of T cell responses to AZD1222 COVID-19 vaccine. Points from the study as a whole: Just a handful of AZD1222 recipients were seropositive at baseline. Donors were largely white British and mainly female; clonal diversity was possibly underestimated. There were vaccine-associated CD4 TCRs across spike, dominant at 160-218 and 743-854. Unmutated regions of variants are reportedly targeted by nearly half of spike-specific TCRs.

This CDR3 is 17 amino acids long. V was pared by 2 bases and J by 0 bases, with 11 bases of the junction left unmatched. Per germline, CDR1 SGHRS and CDR2 YFSETQ. This clonotype was sampled from an adult who received the MenACWY meningococcal vaccine as a control. The chain links TRBV5-1 to TRBJ2-7, with 7 bases matching TRBD1. Sequenced here: peripheral blood, sampled 28 days after the second dose of the MenACWY control vaccine. This chain's CDR3 is CASSLTTGASLSYEQYF. The CDR3 DNA reads TGCGCCAGCAGCTTAACAACAGGGGCGTCCCTCTCCTACGAGCAGTACTTC.